The source of this T cell receptor (beta chain) is a study of memory CD4+ T cells and cytomegalovirus serostatus. The sort gate was single viable CD3+CD4+CD8-CD45RO+ cells for memory CD4+ T cells. This CDR3 has 15 amino acids. Per the germline V gene, CDR1 is SGHNT and CDR2 is YYREEE (reference sequence). Between the trimmed V and J ends, which lost 0 bases and 4 bases, there was a span of 11 bases. TCRdb keeps only in-frame clones here, not all; method: immunoSEQ multiplex PCR. The table has around 40,000 clones, over 60% seen once; the top ten hold around 0.77%. The TCR sequence derives from an adult in good health and CMV-seronegative. The gene calls are TRBV5-4 and TRBJ2-1, with D unclear. The source material was memory CD4+ T cells from blood. The CDR3 nucleotides read TGTGCCAGCAGCTTGGATCGGCAGAGGTACAATGAGCAGTTCTTC. Its translation: CASSLDRQRYNEQFF.